This T cell receptor beta chain was documented in a study of T cells in Graves' hyperthyroidism and ophthalmopathy. V was clipped by 4 bases and J by 0 bases; unmatched bases: 3. Germline V gene lookup returns CDR1 LGHDT and CDR2 YNNKEL (reference sequence). The CDR3 covers 15 residues. Using RNA transcripts as the source, TCR beta CDR3 regions were amplified. HTBI primers were employed in a first-round RT-PCR of the TCR CDR3. TCRdb recomputed calls from the multiplex PCR reads with MiXCR, one row per CDR3 protein. The table records some 350,000 distinct CDR3 sequences, just under 25% of them present only once. Absent ophthalmopathy progression within 18 months defined stable Graves' hyperthyroidism. Patients with uncontrolled infections, other autoimmune diseases, pregnancy or lactation were excluded. This clonotype has a count of ten or more. Its antigen is still unknown. Study results and limitations: The model anticipated ophthalmopathy a median about six months pre-onset. Ophthalmopathy was distinguished from stable hyperthyroidism by 13 V-J signatures.

This clonotype was sampled from a man aged 45 to 65 with Graves' hyperthyroidism. This sequence joins TRBV3-1 and TRBJ2-1, with 7 bases fitting TRBD2. Sequenced input: blood. The DNA for the CDR3 is TGTGCCAGCAGCCTCGGGACTAACTCCTACAATGAGCAGTTCTTC. As protein: CASSLGTNSYNEQFF.